The clone carrying this TCR beta chain was seen ten or more times. Its antigen is undetermined. The CDR3 has 16 residues. The junction had 6 bases not matched to a gene; V was cut back by 4 bases and J by 4 bases. CDR1 is SGHDN and CDR2 is FVKESK in the germline V gene. This record belongs to a study of HIV-infected children after antiretroviral therapy interruption. Study overall: All children had CD4+ count above 500 and viral load below 50 copies/ml. Children's median ages were about 9.2 years and 8 years by group.

Described treatment: PENTA 11 planned treatment interruption arm or continuous ART arm. At least 5 million viable PBMCs were required per cryopreserved sample. General study results and limits: After treatment interruption started, naive CD4+ CDR3 overlap across time points dropped.

Unique molecular identifiers were included in an RNA-based 3' RACE TCR library. TCRdb ran MiXCR on the 3' RACE reads and lists one entry per CDR3 protein. This table holds some 15,000 distinct CDR3 sequences, 3% to 3.5% found once. The input for sequencing was CD45RA+ CD4+ T cells from PBMCs, taken from a donor given antiretroviral therapy, either interrupted or continuous. Subset specified: naive CD4+ CD45RA+ CD45RO- T cells. The chain employs TRBV14 and TRBJ2-3; 12 nucleotides match TRBD2. This TCR derives from a child aged 2-17 years with HIV. In DNA form, the CDR3 reads TGTGCCAGCAGCCCGCAGGGACTAGCGGGCGCAGATACGCAGTATTTT. Encoded protein: CASSPQGLAGADTQYF.